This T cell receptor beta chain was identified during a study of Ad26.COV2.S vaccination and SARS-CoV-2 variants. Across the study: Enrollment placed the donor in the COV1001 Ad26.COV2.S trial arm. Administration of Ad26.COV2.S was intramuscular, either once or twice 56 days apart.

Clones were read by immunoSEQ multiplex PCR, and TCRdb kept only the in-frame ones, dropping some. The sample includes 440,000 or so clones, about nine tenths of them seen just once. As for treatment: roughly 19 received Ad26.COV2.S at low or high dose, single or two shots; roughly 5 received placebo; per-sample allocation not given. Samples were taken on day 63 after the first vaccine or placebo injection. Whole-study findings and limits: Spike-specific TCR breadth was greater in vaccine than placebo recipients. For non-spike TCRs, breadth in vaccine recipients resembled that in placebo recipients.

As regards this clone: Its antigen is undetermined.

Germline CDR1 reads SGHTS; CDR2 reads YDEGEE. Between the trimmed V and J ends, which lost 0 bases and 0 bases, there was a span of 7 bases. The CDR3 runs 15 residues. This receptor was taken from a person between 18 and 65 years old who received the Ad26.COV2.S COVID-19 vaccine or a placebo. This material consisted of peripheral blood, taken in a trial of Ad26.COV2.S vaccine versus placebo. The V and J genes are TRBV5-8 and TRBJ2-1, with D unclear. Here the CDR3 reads CASSLDLSSYNEQFF. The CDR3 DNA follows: TGTGCCAGCAGCTTGGACCTGAGCTCCTACAATGAGCAGTTCTTC.